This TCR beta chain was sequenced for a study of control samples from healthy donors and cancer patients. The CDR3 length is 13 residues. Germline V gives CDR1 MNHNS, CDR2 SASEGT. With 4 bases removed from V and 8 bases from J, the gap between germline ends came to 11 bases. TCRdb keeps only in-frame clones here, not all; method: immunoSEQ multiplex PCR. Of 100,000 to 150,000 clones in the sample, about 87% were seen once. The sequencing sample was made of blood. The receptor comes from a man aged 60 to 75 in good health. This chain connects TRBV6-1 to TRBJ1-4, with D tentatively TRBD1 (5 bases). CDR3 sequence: CASSAQGREKLFF. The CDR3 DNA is TGTGCCAGCAGTGCCCAGGGACGGGAAAAACTGTTTTTT.